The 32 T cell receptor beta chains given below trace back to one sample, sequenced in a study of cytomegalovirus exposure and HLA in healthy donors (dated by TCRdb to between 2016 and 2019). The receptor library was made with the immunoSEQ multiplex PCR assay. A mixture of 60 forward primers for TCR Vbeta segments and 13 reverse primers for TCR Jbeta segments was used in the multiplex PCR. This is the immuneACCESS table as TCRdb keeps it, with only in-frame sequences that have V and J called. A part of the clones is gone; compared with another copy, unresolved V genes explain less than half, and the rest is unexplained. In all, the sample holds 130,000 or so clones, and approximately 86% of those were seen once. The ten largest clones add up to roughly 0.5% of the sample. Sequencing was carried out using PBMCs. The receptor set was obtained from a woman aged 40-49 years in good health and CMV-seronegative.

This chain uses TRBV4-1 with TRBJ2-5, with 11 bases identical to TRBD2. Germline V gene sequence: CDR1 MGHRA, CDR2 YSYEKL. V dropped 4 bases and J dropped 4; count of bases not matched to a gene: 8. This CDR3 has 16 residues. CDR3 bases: TGCGCCAGCAGCCGCCTAGGAGGGACTAGCGGAGAGACCCAGTACTTC. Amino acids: CASSRLGGTSGETQYF.

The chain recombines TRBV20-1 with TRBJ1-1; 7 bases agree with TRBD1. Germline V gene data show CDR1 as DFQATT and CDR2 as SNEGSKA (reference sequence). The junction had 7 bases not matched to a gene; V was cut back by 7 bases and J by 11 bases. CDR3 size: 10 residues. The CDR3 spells CSVDRETAFF. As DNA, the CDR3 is TGCAGTGTTGACAGGGAAACTGCTTTCTTT.

The CDR3 protein is CASSSLAGHYEQYF. The CDR3 DNA is TGTGCCAGCAGTTCCTTAGCGGGACACTACGAGCAGTACTTC. The V and J genes are TRBV27 and TRBJ2-7; the match to TRBD2 covers 8 bases. The J segment lost 3 bases and the V segment lost 4 bases, leaving 5 bases of the junction unmatched. The germline V gene encodes CDR1 MNHEY and CDR2 SMNVEV (reference sequence). This CDR3 comprises 14 residues.

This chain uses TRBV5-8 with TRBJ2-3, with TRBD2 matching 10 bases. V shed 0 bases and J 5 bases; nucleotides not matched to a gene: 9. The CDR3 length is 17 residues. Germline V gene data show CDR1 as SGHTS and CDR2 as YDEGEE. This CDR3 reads CASSLASASGSIDTQYF. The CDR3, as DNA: TGTGCCAGCAGCTTGGCCTCGGCTAGCGGGAGTATAGATACGCAGTATTTT.

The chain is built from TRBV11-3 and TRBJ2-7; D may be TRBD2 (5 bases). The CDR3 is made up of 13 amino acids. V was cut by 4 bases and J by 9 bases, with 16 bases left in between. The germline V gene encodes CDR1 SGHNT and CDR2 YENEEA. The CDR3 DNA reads TGTGCCAGCAGCTGGGCGTTCGACGAGGGGCAGTACTTC. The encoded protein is CASSWAFDEGQYF.

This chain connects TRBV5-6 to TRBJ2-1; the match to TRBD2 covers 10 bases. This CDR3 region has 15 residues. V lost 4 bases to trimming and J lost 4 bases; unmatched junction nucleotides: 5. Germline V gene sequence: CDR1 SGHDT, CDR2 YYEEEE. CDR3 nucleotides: TGTGCCAGCAGCCAAGGACTAGCGGCATACAATGAGCAGTTCTTC. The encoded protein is CASSQGLAAYNEQFF.

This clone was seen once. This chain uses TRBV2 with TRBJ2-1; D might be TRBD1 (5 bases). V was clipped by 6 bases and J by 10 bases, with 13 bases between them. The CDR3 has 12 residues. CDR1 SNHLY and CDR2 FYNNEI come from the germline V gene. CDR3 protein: CASSQVAGEQFF. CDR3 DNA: TGTGCCAGCAGCCAAGTGGCAGGGGAGCAGTTCTTC.

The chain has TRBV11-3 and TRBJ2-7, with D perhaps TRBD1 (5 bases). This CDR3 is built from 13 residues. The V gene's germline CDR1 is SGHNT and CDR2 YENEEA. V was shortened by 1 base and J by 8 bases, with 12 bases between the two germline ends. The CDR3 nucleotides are TGTGCCAGCAGCTTAGGGACCCCAGGGAAGCAGTACTTC. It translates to CASSLGTPGKQYF. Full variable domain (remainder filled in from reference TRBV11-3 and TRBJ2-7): EAGVVQSPRYKIIEKKQPVAFWCNPISGHNTLYWYLQNLGQGPELLIRYENEEAVDDSQLPKDRFSAERLKGVDSTLKIQPAELGDSAVYLCASSLGTPGKQYFGPGTRLTVT.

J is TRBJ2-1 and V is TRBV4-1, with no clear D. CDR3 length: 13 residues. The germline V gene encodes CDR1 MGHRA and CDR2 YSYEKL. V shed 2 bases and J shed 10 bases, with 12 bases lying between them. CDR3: CASSQYPPEEQFF. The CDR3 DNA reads TGCGCCAGCAGCCAATACCCCCCTGAGGAGCAGTTCTTC.

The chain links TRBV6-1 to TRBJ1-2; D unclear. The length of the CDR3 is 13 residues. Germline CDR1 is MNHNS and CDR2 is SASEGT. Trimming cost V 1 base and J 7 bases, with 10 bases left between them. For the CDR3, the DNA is TGTGCCAGCAGTGAAGGTGGGTGGAGTGGCTACACCTTC. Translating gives CASSEGGWSGYTF.

The CDR3 loop is CASSYLGDEQYF. The CDR3 DNA reads as TGTGCCAGCAGCTACCTAGGTGACGAGCAGTACTTC. The V and J genes are TRBV7-9 and TRBJ2-7, with D uncertain. The germline V gene has CDR1 SEHNR and CDR2 FQNEAQ (reference sequence). V was clipped by 4 bases and J by 5 bases, with 9 bases between them. The CDR3 is 12 amino acids.

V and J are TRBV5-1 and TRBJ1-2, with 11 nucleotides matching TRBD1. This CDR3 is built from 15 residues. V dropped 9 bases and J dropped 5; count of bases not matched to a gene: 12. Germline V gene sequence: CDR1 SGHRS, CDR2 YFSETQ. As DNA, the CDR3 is TGCGCCATGGCGTACCTTCGGGACAGGGGGTATGGCTACACCTTC. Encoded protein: CAMAYLRDRGYGYTF.

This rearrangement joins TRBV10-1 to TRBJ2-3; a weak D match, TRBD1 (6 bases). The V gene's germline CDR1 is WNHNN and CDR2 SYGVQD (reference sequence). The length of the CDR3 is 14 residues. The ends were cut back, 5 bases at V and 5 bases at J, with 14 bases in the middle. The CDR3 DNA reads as TGCGCCAGCAGTAAGGGGGAGACGGGAGATACGCAGTATTTT. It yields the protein CASSKGETGDTQYF.

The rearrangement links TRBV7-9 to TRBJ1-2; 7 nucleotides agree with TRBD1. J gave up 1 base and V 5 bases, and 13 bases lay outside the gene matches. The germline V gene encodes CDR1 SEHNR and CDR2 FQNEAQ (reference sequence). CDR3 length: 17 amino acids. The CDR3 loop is CASSLRQGSGINYGYTF. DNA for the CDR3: TGTGCCAGCAGCCTAAGACAGGGATCGGGTATTAACTATGGCTACACCTTC.

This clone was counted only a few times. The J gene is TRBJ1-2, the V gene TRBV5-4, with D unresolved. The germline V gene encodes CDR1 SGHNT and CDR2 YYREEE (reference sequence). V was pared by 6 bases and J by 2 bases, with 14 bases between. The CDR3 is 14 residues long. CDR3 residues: CASTPRQNNYGYTF. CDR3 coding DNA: TGTGCCAGCACCCCGAGGCAGAACAACTATGGCTACACCTTC.

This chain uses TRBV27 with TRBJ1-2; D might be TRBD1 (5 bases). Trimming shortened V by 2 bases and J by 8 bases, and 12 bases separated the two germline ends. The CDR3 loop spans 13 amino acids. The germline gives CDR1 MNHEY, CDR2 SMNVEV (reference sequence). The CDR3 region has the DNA TGTGCCAGCAGTTTACAACAGGATGGCGGCTACACCTTC. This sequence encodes CASSLQQDGGYTF.

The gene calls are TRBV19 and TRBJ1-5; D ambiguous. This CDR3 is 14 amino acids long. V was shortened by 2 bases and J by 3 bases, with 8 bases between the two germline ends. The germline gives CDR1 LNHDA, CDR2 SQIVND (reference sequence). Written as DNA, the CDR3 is TGTGCCAGTAGTATAACCGGTTTCAATCAGCCCCAGCATTTT. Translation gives CASSITGFNQPQHF.

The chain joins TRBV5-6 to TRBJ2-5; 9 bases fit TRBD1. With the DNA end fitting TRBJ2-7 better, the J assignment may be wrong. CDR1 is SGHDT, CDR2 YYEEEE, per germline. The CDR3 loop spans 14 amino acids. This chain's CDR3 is CASSMGQGRDEQYF. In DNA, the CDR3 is TGTGCCAGCAGCATGGGACAGGGTCGGGACGAGCAGTACTTC.

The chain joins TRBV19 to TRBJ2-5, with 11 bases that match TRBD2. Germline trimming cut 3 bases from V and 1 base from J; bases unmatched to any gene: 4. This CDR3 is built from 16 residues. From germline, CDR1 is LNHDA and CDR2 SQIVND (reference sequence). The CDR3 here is CASSMRGTSGQETQYF. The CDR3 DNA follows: TGTGCCAGTAGTATGCGAGGGACTAGCGGCCAAGAGACCCAGTACTTC.

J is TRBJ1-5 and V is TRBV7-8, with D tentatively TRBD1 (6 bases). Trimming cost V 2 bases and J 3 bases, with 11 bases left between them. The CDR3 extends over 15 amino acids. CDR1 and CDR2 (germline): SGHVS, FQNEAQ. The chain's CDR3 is CASSLTQGYNQPQHF. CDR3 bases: TGTGCCAGCAGCTTAACGCAGGGGTACAATCAGCCCCAGCATTTT.

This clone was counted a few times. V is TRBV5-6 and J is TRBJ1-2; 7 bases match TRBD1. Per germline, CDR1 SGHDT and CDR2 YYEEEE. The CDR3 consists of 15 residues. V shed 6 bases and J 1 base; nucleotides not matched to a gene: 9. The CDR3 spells CASMGDSYYNYGYTF. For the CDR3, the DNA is TGTGCCAGCATGGGGGACAGCTACTATAACTATGGCTACACCTTC.

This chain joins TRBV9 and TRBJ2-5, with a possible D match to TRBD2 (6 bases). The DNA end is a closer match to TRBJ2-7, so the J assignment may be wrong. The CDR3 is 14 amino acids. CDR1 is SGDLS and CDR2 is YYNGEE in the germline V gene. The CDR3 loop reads CASSRASGEYEQYF. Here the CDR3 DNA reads TGTGCCAGCAGCAGAGCATCGGGGGAATACGAGCAGTACTTC.

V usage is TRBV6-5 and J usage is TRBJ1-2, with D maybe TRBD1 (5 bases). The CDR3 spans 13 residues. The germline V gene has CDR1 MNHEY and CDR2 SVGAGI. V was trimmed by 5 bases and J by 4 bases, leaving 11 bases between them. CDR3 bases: TGTGCCAGCAGTCAGGGCGGGGGCTATGGCTACACCTTC. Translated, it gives CASSQGGGYGYTF.

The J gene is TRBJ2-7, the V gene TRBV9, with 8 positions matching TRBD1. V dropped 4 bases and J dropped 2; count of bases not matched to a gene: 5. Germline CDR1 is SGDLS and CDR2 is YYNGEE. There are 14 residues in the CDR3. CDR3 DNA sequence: TGTGCCAGCAGCCAAGGGACAGGACCCTACGAGCAGTACTTC. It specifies CASSQGTGPYEQYF. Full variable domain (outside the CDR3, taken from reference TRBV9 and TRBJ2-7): DSGVTQTPKHLITATGQRVTLRCSPRSGDLSVYWYQQSLDQGLQFLIQYYNGEERAKGNILERFSAQQFPDLHSELNLSSLELGDSALYFCASSQGTGPYEQYFGPGTRLTVT.

The CDR3 sequence is CASSAQQAVNYYSNQPQHF. Written as DNA, the CDR3 is TGTGCCAGCAGCGCCCAACAGGCAGTAAACTATTATAGCAATCAGCCCCAGCATTTT. The chain couples TRBV21-1 to TRBJ1-5; the DNA was not used to check the table's D call, TRBD1. TRBV21-1 is tagged as a pseudogene. The length of the CDR3 is 19 residues.

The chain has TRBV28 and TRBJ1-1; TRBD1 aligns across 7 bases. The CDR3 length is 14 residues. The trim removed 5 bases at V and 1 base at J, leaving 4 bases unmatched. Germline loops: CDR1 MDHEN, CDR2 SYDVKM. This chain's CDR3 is CASSPWDRNTEAFF. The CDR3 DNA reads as TGTGCCAGCAGTCCCTGGGACAGGAACACTGAAGCTTTCTTT.

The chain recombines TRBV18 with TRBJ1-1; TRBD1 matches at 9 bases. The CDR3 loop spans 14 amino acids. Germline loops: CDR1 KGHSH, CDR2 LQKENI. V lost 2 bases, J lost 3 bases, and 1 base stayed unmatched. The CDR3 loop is CASSPGQGHTEAFF. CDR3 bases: TGTGCCAGCTCACCAGGACAGGGGCACACTGAAGCTTTCTTT.

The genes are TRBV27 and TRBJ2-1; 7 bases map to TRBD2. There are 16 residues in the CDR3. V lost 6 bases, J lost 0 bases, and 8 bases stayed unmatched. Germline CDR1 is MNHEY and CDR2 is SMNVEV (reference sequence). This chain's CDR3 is CASSTPGLHSYNEQFF. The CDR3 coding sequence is TGTGCCAGCAGCACACCGGGACTACACTCCTACAATGAGCAGTTCTTC.

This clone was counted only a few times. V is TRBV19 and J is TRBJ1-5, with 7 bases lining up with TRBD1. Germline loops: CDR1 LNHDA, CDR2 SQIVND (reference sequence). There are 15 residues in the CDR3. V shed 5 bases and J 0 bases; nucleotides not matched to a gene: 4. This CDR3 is CASSETGSSNQPQHF. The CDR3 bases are TGTGCCAGTAGTGAGACAGGGTCTAGCAATCAGCCCCAGCATTTT.

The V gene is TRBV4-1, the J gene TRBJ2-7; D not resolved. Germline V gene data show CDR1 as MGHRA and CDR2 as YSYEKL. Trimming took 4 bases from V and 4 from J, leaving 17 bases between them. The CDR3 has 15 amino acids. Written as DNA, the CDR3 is TGCGCCAGCAGCCCTACGACTGTTCTTGGATACGAGCAGTACTTC. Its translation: CASSPTTVLGYEQYF.

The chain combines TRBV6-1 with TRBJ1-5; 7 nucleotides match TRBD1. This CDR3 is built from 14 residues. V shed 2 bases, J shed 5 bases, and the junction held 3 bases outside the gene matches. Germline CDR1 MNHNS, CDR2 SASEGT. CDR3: CASSESGTDQPQHF. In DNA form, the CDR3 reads TGTGCCAGCAGTGAATCGGGGACAGATCAGCCCCAGCATTTT.

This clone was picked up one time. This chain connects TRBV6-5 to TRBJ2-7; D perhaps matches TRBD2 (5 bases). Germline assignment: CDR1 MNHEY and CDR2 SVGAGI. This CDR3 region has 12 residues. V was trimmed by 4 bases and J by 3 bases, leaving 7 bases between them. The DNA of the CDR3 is TGTGCCAGCAGTTGGGCGGGCTACGAGCAGTACTTC. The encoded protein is CASSWAGYEQYF.